This T cell receptor (beta chain) was identified during a study of T cells in Graves' hyperthyroidism and ophthalmopathy. Overall study results and limits: Blood held most thyroid clonotypes expanded above 0.001 frequency. Progression to ophthalmopathy was predicted a median of 6.5 months early.

This clonotype has at least ten counts. Its cognate antigen is unknown. RNA transcripts gave rise to amplified TCR beta CDR3 regions. The HTBI set primed first-round TCR CDR3 RT-PCR. Via MiXCR, TCRdb re-called the multiplex PCR reads, giving one row per CDR3 protein. Of approximately 430,000 distinct CDR3 sequences in the sample, 15% to 17% were seen once. Those patients with uncontrolled infection, other autoimmune disease, pregnancy or lactation were excluded. Out of roughly 9.1 ml of fresh peripheral blood came the PBMCs. The receptor comes from a woman aged 18-29 years with Graves' hyperthyroidism. The sample taken for sequencing was blood.

CDR3 DNA: TGTGCCAGCAGCTTTACTAGCGGGAGGGCCTCAGGAGATACGCAGTATTTT. This codes for CASSFTSGRASGDTQYF. The gene calls are TRBV7-9 and TRBJ2-3, with 13 nucleotides matching TRBD2. The length of the CDR3 is 17 residues. The trim removed 3 bases at V and 5 bases at J, leaving 8 bases unmatched. CDR1 is SEHNR, CDR2 FQNEAQ, per germline (reference sequence). Full variable domain (remainder filled in from reference TRBV7-9 and TRBJ2-3): DTGVSQNPRHKITKRGQNVTFRCDPISEHNRLYWYRQTLGQGPEFLTYFQNEAQLEKSRLLSDRFSAERPKGSFSTLEIQRTEQGDSAMYLCASSFTSGRASGDTQYFGPGTRLTVL.